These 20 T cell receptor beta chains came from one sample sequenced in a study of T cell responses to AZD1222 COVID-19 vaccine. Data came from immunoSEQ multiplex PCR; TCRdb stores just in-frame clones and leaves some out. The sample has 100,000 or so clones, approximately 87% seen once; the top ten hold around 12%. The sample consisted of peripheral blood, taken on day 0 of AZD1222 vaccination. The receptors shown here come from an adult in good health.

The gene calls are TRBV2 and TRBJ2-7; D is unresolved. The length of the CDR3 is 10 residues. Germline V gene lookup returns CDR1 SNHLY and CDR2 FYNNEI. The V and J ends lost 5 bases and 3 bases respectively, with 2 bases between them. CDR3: CASSNYEQYF. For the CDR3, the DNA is TGTGCCAGCAGTAACTACGAGCAGTACTTC.

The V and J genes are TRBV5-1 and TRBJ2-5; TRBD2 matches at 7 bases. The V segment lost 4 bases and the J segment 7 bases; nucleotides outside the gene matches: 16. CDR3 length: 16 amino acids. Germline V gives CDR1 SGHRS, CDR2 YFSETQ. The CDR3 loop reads CASSPAGLGLDGTQYF. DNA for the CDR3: TGCGCCAGCAGCCCCGCCGGGTTAGGACTAGACGGGACCCAGTACTTC.

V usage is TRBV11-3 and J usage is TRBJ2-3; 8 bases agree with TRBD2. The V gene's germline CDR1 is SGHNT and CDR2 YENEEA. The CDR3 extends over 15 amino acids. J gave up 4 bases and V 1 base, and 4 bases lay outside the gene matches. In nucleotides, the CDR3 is TGTGCCAGCAGCTTAGGAGCGGGAGTCGCAGATACGCAGTATTTT. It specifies CASSLGAGVADTQYF.

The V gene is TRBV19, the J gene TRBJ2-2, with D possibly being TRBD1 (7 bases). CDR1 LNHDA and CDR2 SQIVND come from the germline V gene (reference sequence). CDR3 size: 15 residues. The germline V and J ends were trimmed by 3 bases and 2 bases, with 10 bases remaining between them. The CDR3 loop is CASSIQGGNTGELFF. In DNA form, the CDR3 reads TGTGCCAGTAGTATCCAGGGGGGTAACACCGGGGAGCTGTTTTTT.

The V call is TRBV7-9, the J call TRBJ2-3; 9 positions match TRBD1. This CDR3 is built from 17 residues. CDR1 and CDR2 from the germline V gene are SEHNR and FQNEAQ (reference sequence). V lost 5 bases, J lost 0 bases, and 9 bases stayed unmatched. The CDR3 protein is CASSPTGTGMSTDTQYF. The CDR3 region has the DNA TGTGCCAGCAGCCCCACAGGGACAGGGATGAGCACAGATACGCAGTATTTT.

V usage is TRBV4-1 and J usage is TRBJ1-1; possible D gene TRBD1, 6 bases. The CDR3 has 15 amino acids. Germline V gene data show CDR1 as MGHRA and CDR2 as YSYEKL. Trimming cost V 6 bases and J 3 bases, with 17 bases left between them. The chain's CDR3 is CASRKPDSDHTEAFF. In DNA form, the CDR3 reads TGCGCCAGCAGGAAACCGGACAGCGACCACACTGAAGCTTTCTTT.

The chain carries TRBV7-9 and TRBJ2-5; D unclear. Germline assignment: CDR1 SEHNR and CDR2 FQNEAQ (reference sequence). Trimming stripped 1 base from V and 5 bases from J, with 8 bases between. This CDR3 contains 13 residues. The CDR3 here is CASSLVVGETQYF. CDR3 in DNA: TGTGCCAGCAGCTTAGTGGTGGGCGAGACCCAGTACTTC.

This CDR3 is CASSLGSPSVLTF. The CDR3 coding sequence is TGTGCCAGCAGCTTAGGGTCACCTAGCGTCCTGACTTTC. The chain links TRBV7-6 to TRBJ2-6; no clear D gene. The CDR3 sequence is 13 residues long. The V gene's germline CDR1 is SGHVS and CDR2 FNYEAQ. The germline V and J ends were trimmed by 1 base and 12 bases, with 10 bases remaining between them.

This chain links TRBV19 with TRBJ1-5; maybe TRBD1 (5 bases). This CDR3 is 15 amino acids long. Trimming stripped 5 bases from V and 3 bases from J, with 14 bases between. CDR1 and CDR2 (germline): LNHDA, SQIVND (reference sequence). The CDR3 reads CASSLKATDNQPQHF. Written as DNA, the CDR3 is TGTGCCAGTAGTCTAAAGGCGACAGACAATCAGCCCCAGCATTTT.

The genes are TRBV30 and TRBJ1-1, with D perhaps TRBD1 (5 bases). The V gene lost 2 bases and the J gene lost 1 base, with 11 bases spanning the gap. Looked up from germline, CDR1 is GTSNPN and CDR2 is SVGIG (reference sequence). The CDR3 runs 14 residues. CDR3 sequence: CAWSIGTANTEAFF. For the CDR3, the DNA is TGTGCCTGGAGTATCGGGACGGCGAACACTGAAGCTTTCTTT.

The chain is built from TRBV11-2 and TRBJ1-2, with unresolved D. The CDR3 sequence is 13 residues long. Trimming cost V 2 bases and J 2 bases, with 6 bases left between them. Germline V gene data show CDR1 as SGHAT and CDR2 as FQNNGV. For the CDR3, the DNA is TGTGCCAGCAGCTTAAGCAGCAACTATGGCTACACCTTC. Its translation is CASSLSSNYGYTF.

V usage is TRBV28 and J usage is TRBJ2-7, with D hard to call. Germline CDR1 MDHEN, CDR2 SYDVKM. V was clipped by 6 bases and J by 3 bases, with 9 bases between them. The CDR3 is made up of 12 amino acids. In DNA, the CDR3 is TGTGCCAGCAGCCCCCGCGGCTACGAGCAGTACTTC. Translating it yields CASSPRGYEQYF.

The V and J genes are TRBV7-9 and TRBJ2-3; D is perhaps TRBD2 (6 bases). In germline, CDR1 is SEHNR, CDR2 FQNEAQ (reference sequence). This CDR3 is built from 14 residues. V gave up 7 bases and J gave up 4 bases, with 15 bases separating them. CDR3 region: CASNPLREADTQYF. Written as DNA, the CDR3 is TGTGCCAGCAACCCACTGAGGGAGGCAGATACGCAGTATTTT.

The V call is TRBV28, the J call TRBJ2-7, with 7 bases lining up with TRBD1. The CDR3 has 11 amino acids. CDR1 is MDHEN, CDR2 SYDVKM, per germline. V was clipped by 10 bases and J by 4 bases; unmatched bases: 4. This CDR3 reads CATQDRYEQYF. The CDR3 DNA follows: TGTGCCACCCAGGACAGGTACGAGCAGTACTTC. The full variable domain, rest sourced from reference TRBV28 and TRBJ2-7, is DVKVTQSSRYLVKRTGEKVFLECVQDMDHENMFWYRQDPGLGLRLIYFSYDVKMKEKGDIPEGYSVSREKKERFSLILESASTNQTSMYLCATQDRYEQYFGPGTRLTVT.

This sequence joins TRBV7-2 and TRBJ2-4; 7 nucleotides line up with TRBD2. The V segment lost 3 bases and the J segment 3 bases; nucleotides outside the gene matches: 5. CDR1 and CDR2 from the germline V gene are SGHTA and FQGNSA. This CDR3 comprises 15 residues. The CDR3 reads CASSFLGGDKNIQYF. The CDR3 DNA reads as TGTGCCAGCAGCTTTTTGGGAGGGGACAAAAACATTCAGTACTTC. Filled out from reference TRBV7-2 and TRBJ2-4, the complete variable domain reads GAGVSQSPSNKVTEKGKDVELRCDPISGHTALYWYRQSLGQGLEFLIYFQGNSAPDKSGLPSDRFSAERTGGSVSTLTIQRTQQEDSAVYLCASSFLGGDKNIQYFGAGTRLSVL.

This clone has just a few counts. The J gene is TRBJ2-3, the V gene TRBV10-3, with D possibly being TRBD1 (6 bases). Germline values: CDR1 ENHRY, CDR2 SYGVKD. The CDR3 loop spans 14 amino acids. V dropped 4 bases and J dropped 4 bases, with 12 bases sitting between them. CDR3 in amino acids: CAISGQGSSDTQYF. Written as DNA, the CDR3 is TGTGCCATCAGTGGGCAGGGGAGTTCAGATACGCAGTATTTT.

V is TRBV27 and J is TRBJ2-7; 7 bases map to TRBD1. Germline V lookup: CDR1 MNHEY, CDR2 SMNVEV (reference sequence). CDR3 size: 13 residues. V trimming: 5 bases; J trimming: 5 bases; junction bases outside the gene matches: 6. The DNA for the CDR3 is TGTGCCAGCAGTGGGACAGTTTCCAACGAGCAGTACTTC. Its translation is CASSGTVSNEQYF.

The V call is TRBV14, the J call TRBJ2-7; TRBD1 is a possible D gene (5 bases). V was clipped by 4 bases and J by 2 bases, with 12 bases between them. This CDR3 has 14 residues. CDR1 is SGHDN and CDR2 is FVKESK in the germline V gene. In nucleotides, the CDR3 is TGTGCCAGCAGCCCCCTTGGGGCGGCCTACGAGCAGTACTTC. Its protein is CASSPLGAAYEQYF.

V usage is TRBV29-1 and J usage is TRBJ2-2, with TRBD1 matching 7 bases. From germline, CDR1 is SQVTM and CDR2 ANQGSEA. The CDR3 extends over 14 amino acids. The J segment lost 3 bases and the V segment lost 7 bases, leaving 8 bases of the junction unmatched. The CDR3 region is CSAFTGAHTGELFF. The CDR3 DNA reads TGCAGCGCTTTCACAGGGGCGCACACCGGGGAGCTGTTTTTT.

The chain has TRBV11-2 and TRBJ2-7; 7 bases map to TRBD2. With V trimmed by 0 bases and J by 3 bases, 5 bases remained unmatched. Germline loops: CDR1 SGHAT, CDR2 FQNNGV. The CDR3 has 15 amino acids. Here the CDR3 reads CASSLDPGGIYEQYF. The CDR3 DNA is TGTGCCAGCAGCTTAGATCCGGGAGGCATCTACGAGCAGTACTTC.